These 5 T cell receptor beta chains were all obtained from the same sample, sequenced in a study of cytotoxic CD8 clonotypes in ibrutinib-treated CLL. This table comes from immunoSEQ multiplex PCR, and its TCRdb copy is limited to in-frame clones, with some not included. The data show 150,000 to 250,000 clones, with approximately 68% seen just once and roughly 13% held by the top ten. The material was PBMCs, obtained after 24 months of ibrutinib treatment. Receptors originate from a human donor with chronic lymphocytic leukemia.

In this sample, this clone turned up once. V is TRBV29-1 and J is TRBJ1-1; a possible D gene is TRBD1 (6 bases). There are 17 residues in the CDR3. V gave up 4 bases and J gave up 3 bases, with 24 bases separating them. CDR1 and CDR2 (germline): SQVTM, ANQGSEA. The CDR3 DNA sequence: TGCAGCGTTGGCCCAACGCTGACCCGGGACAAAGACACTGAAGCTTTCTTT. Translation: CSVGPTLTRDKDTEAFF.

The V gene is TRBV9, the J gene TRBJ2-5; no definite D call. The germline V and J ends were trimmed by 4 bases and 0 bases, with 13 bases remaining between them. Germline V gives CDR1 SGDLS, CDR2 YYNGEE. The CDR3 extends over 15 amino acids. This CDR3 is CASSRSRPNQETQYF. Written as DNA, the CDR3 is TGTGCCAGCAGCAGAAGCAGGCCAAACCAAGAGACCCAGTACTTC.

The rearrangement links TRBV28 to TRBJ2-7, with a tentative D call TRBD1 (7 bases). Deletions cut 6 bases from V and 0 bases from J, with 15 bases between. The CDR3 runs to 15 residues. The germline gives CDR1 MDHEN, CDR2 SYDVKM. In DNA form, the CDR3 reads TGTGCCAGCAGCGCTACAGGGGACTCCTCCTACGAGCAGTACTTC. This codes for CASSATGDSSYEQYF.

The chain couples TRBV11-2 to TRBJ2-1; TRBD2 aligns across 14 bases. The V gene's germline CDR1 is SGHAT and CDR2 FQNNGV. The CDR3 totals 17 residues. Trimming cost V 4 bases and J 2 bases; bases outside gene matches: 4. Here the CDR3 reads CASSSRTSGRTYNEQFF. CDR3 sequence (DNA): TGTGCCAGCAGCTCTCGGACTAGCGGGAGGACCTACAATGAGCAGTTCTTC.

This clone has a handful of counts. This chain links TRBV7-9 with TRBJ1-5, with 9 positions matching TRBD1. The CDR3 is 16 amino acids. Germline V gene sequence: CDR1 SEHNR, CDR2 FQNEAQ (reference sequence). The V and J ends lost 3 bases and 4 bases, in that order; junction bases with no gene match: 7. CDR3 sequence: CASSFYSGTGNQPQHF. CDR3 coding DNA: TGTGCCAGCAGCTTTTACTCCGGGACAGGGAATCAGCCCCAGCATTTT.